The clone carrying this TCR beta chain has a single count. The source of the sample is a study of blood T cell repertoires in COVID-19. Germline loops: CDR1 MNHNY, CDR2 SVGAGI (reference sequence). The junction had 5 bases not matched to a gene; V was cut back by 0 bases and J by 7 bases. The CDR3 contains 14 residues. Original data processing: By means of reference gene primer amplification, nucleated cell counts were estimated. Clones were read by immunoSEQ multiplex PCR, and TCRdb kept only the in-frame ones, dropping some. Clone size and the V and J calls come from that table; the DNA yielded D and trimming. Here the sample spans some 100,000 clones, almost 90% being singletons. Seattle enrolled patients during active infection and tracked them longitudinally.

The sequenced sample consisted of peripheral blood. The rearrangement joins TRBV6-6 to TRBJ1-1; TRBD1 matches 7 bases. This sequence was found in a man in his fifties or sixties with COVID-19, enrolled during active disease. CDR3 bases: TGTGCCAGCAGTTACTCATCAGGGGGTAGTGAAGCTTTCTTT. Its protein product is CASSYSSGGSEAFF.